This record concerns one T cell receptor (beta chain) sequence. This sample was included in a study of shared clonotypes between healthy human individuals. TCRdb's table, derived via immunoSEQ multiplex PCR, lists solely in-frame clones and lacks some. The repertoire consists of roughly 770,000 clones, with approximately 97% occurring once and the leading ten covering under 0.25%. Positive CCR7 selection of CD45RO-negative cells yielded the naive CD8 cells, and terminally differentiated effector memory CD45RA+ cells were excluded. V dropped 2 bases and J dropped 9 bases, with 5 bases sitting between them. Germline CDR1 is DFQATT and CDR2 is SNEGSKA (reference sequence). This CDR3 has 10 residues.

The receptor's source is a young man in good health. The V gene is TRBV20-1, the J gene TRBJ2-4, with no clear D. The sample taken for sequencing was naive CD8+ T cells sorted from blood. The CDR3 loop is CSARPVIQYF. The CDR3, as DNA: TGCAGTGCTAGACCTGTCATTCAGTACTTC.